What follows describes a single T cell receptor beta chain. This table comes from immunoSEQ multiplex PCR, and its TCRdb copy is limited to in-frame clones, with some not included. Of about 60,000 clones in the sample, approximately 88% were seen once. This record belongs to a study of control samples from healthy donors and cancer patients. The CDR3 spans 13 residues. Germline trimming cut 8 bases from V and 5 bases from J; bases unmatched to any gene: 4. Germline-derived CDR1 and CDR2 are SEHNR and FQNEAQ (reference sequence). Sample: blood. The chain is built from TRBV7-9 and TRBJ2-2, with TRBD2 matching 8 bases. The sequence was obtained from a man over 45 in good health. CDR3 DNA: TGTGCCAGCTACGGCGGGGGGACCGGGGAGCTGTTTTTT. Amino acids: CASYGGGTGELFF.